The source of this T cell receptor (beta chain) is a study of T cell responses to AZD1222 COVID-19 vaccine. Generated by immunoSEQ multiplex PCR, the TCRdb table keeps only in-frame clones and is missing some. This sample has 150,000 to 200,000 clones, with roughly 92% found just once. Per germline, CDR1 SGHAT and CDR2 FQNNGV. The ends were cut back, 1 base at V and 1 base at J, with 7 bases in the middle. The CDR3 length is 14 residues. The chain uses TRBV11-2 and TRBJ1-1; D is unclear. The source material was peripheral blood, sampled on day 0 of AZD1222 vaccination. This sequence was found in an adult in good health. CDR3 sequence: CASSLAPKNTEAFF. The CDR3 bases are TGTGCCAGCAGCTTAGCTCCCAAGAACACTGAAGCTTTCTTT.